This T cell receptor beta chain was observed in a study of blood T cell repertoires in COVID-19. Study-level background: Acute and convalescent COVID-19 samples came from the United States, Italy and Spain. Sources were T cells, B-cell-depleted T cells, or PBMCs; the material itself was cDNA or gDNA.

Study processing details: The authors estimated nucleated cell counts from reference gene primer amplification. The assay was immunoSEQ multiplex PCR, and TCRdb's table has in-frame clones only and misses some. The V and J calls and clone size were taken over from that table, and D and trimming were inferred from the DNA. Here the sample spans tens of thousands of clones, over 65% being singletons. Germline assignment: CDR1 MNHEY and CDR2 SMNVEV (reference sequence). The CDR3 has 12 amino acids. After removal of 4 bases from V and 7 bases from J, the junction contained 2 bases not matched to a gene. The J gene is TRBJ1-2, the V gene TRBV27, with 8 positions matching TRBD1. This clonotype was sampled from a woman aged 70-85 years with acute or convalescent COVID-19. Specimen: peripheral blood. The chain's CDR3 is CASSSQGVGYTF. CDR3 nucleotides: TGTGCCAGCAGTTCACAGGGGGTTGGCTACACCTTC.